The T cell receptor beta chain under discussion was sequenced for a study of shared clonotypes between healthy human individuals. Data came from immunoSEQ multiplex PCR; TCRdb stores just in-frame clones and leaves some out. The sample holds about 2.1 million clones, just over 90% seen once. V was pared by 2 bases and J by 0 bases, with 15 bases between. Germline V gene lookup returns CDR1 SGHNT and CDR2 YYREEE (reference sequence). This CDR3 region has 17 residues. CD45RO-negative cells were positively selected for CCR7, leaving out terminally differentiated effector memory CD45RA+ cells. Sequencing was carried out using naive CD8+ T cells from PBMCs. The sequence was obtained from a man between 18 and 29 years old in good health. Some clones in this sample may be carry-over from other donors' samples. The chain couples TRBV5-4 to TRBJ2-1, with D possibly being TRBD1 or TRBD2 (6 bases each). The CDR3 DNA reads TGTGCCAGCAGCTTCCGGGGGCCCCTGAGCTCCTACAATGAGCAGTTCTTC. Its protein product is CASSFRGPLSSYNEQFF.